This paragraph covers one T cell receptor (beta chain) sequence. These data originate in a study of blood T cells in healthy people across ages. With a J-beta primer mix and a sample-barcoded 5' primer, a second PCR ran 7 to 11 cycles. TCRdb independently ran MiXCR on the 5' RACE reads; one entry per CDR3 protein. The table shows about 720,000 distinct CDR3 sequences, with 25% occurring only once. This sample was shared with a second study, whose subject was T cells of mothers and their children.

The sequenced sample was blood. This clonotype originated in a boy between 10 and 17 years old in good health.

CDR3 loop: CASSQDGAKETQYF. In DNA, the CDR3 is TGCGCCAGCAGCCAAGATGGGGCTAAAGAGACCCAGTACTTC. The chain combines TRBV4-3 with TRBJ2-7; D possibly corresponds to TRBD1 (5 bases). The tail of the sequence fits TRBJ2-5 better, so the J call may be wrong. The CDR3 contains 14 residues. Germline V gives CDR1 LGHNA, CDR2 YSLEER.